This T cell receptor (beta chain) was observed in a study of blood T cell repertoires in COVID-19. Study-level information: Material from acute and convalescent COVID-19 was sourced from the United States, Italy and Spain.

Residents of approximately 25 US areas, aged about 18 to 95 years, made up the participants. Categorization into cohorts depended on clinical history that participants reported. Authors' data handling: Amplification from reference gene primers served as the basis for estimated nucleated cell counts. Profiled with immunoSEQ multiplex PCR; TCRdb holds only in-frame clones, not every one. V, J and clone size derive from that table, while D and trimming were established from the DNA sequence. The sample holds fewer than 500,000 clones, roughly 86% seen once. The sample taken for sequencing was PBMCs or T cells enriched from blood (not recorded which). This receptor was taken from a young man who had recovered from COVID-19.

This CDR3 reads CASSPSRDTQYF. CDR3 bases: TGTGCCAGCAGCCCCTCCCGGGATACGCAGTATTTT. This rearrangement joins TRBV6-5 to TRBJ2-3; D not certain. V was cut by 6 bases and J by 6 bases, with 10 bases left in between. This CDR3 comprises 12 residues. Germline V gene lookup returns CDR1 MNHEY and CDR2 SVGAGI.